The text below deals with one TCR beta chain. The germline gives CDR1 SGDLS, CDR2 YYNGEE. The CDR3 contains 15 residues. Trimming removed 0 bases from V and 9 bases from J; junction bases left unmatched: 6. The time point here: cycle 4 day 1 (C4D1), after 5 to 7 weeks of nivolumab. Each of the patients experienced relapse following autologous stem cell transplantation, and their brentuximab vedotin exposure differed. Each best response was a complete response, a partial response or progressive disease. Profiled with immunoSEQ multiplex PCR; TCRdb holds only in-frame clones, not every one. This sample carries about 24,000 clones, approximately 77% of them seen once, and the ten largest clones take 22%. The data stem from a study of PD-1 blockade in classical Hodgkin lymphoma.

The receptor was isolated from a human donor with classical Hodgkin lymphoma. The specimen comprised peripheral blood mononuclear cells (PBMCs), sampled before the fourth cycle of nivolumab. The rearrangement links TRBV9 to TRBJ2-1, with 10 nucleotides matching TRBD2. This CDR3 reads CASSVDSGRAREQFF. CDR3 nucleotides: TGTGCCAGCAGCGTAGACAGCGGGAGGGCCCGTGAGCAGTTCTTC.